This T cell receptor (beta chain) was recorded in a study of shared clonotypes between healthy human individuals (dated by TCRdb to 2020 to 2022). About the study as a whole: A few men and a couple of women, aged 18 to 49 years, made up the cohort. For each donor, CD4 naive and CD4 memory were each run on three plates, CD8 naive on two plates, and CD8 memory on one plate. To estimate repertoire size and how much clonotype sharing occurs between individuals, the study deeply sequenced the blood TCR repertoires of about five healthy adults. To increase sequencing depth and limit assay-specific biases, different laboratories used diverse techniques to prepare libraries and sequence TCR repertoires. Between about 0.9 and 8.9 billion PBMCs per donor were obtained by leukapheresis.

Comments on this clone: The clone's antigen remains unknown. It has no much larger one-base neighbor in the sample; base qualities were not kept.

Using the deep immunoSEQ assay, multiplex PCR amplified TCR CDR3 regions from genomic DNA. Extracted genomic DNA from each cell subset was distributed evenly across all wells of several immunoSEQ 96-well plates, and each plate was treated as a replicate. For sorted subsets, 200 to 250 ng genomic DNA, equal to tens of thousands of T cell genomes, was loaded into each replicate PCR. Purified libraries were measured with a Qubit 3.0 fluorometer, size-checked on a Bioanalyzer 2100, and measured again with the KAPA Library Quantification kit. Every immunoSEQ 96-well plate was sequenced on a separate single-read 150-cycle Illumina NextSeq 550 flow cell. In the source study's methods: The immunoSEQ output contained only junctional sequences without quality scores, so filtering could not match that applied to full-length reads. Sequences were annotated with PyIR, a Python wrapper for IgBLAST v1.9, using IMGT germline references to assign V/J genes and CDR3. Any read was removed if the V/J assignment was weak (E-value above 1e-6), the CDR3 was missing, or the read contained stop codons, out-of-frame junctions, or ambiguous translated residues. V3J clonotypes were defined as sequences sharing an identical inferred V gene, J gene, and CDR3 amino acid sequence. The percentage overlap between two repertoires was calculated by dividing the number of shared unique clonotypes by the size of the smaller repertoire. RTK rarefaction, the Chao1 estimator, and Recon v2.1 estimates of unobserved clonotypes were used to assess repertoire richness. OLGA was used to compute generation probabilities for all TCRbeta clonotypes that the gDNA method yielded from a few donors. TCRdb provides this immuneACCESS table in a form limited to in-frame rearrangements. Some clones are lacking; in checked studies, under half of them reflect an unresolved V gene, and why the rest are absent is not known. The V and J calls and clone size were taken over from that table, and D and trimming were inferred from the DNA. In this sample the table shows approximately 2.3 million clones, just over 90% of which occur a single time. In total, the top ten clones hold 0.39% of the sample.

The research as a whole found: Naive subsets generally had larger estimated clonotype richness than memory subsets. Sampling was limited to blood, and TCR repertoires in tissue likely differ from TCR repertoires in blood. Compared with non-shared clonotypes, clonotypes shared by all four sorted-subset donors had higher generation probabilities. The small number of donors limited the genetic and exposure-history diversity represented. About 4.5% of naive CD4, roughly 3.6% of naive CD8, roughly 2.5% of memory CD4, and 0.4% of memory CD8 clonotypes were shared across a few donors. Rarefaction of sorted-subset datasets indicated incomplete sequencing despite the large sequencing depth. Pairwise subsampling indicated that sequencing depth was expected to affect the degree of clonotype sharing among donors.

The donors were healthy, HIV-negative adults who had no recently reported acute infections or vaccinations. Every donor was a Caucasian adult residing in Nashville, Tennessee, USA. CD4+ T cells were enriched by magnetic negative selection; naive cells were then positively selected on CD45RA, and the negative fraction formed the memory subset. Blood was obtained by leukapheresis, after which PBMCs were separated by Ficoll-Histopaque density gradient centrifugation and cryopreserved in liquid nitrogen vapor phase. Purity and quantity of every magnetically sorted T cell population were checked by analytical flow cytometry. Genomic DNA was isolated from each sorted fraction and quantified by UV absorbance on a Nanodrop 2000c. Sequencing was performed on naive CD4+ T cells from PBMCs. The label giving this sample's cell subset or site can be read as: CD45RA+ positively selected. The sequence came from a man aged 18 to 29 in good health. Some clones in this sample may be carry-over from other donors' samples.

The bases are TGTGCCATCAGTGAGGGCCGTTTCTCAGACACCATATATTTT. Its amino acids are CAISEGRFSDTIYF. The chain is encoded by TRBV10-3 joined to TRBJ1-3, with the identity of the D gene unclear. V sheds 2 bases and J sheds 8 bases, leaving 13 bases between their ends. The germline V gene provides CDR1 ENHRY and CDR2 SYGVKD. The CDR3 goes from the cysteine to the phenylalanine over 14 residues. The kept DNA is CDR3 alone, 42 bases in frame from the first base.